This T cell receptor beta chain was recorded in a study of shared clonotypes between healthy human individuals. The assay was immunoSEQ multiplex PCR, and TCRdb's table has in-frame clones only and misses some. The table records some 1 million clones, roughly 80% of them present only once. Between the trimmed V and J ends, which lost 0 bases and 3 bases, there was a span of 6 bases. Germline V gives CDR1 SGHRS, CDR2 YFSETQ. The CDR3 totals 13 residues. Only a few counts were recorded for this clone. This CDR3 is also generated by other DNA sequences in the sample. This chain uses TRBV5-1 with TRBJ1-2; the D gene is possibly TRBD1 (6 bases). Sequencing was carried out using memory CD4+ T cells sorted from blood. Sample subset: CD45RA-negative fraction. This sequence was found in a man between 18 and 35 years old in good health. The CDR3 sequence is CASSLGTDYGYTF. The CDR3 DNA reads as TGCGCCAGCAGCTTGGGGACAGACTATGGCTACACCTTC.